Detailed here is one TCR beta chain. The data are from a study of shared clonotypes between healthy human individuals. The CDR3 totals 13 residues. Germline loops: CDR1 MNHEY, CDR2 SVGAGI. With 8 bases clipped from V and 2 bases from J, the junction kept 5 bases outside the gene matches. Libraries were prepared by immunoSEQ multiplex PCR; TCRdb keeps only in-frame clonotypes and omits some of them. This table holds 2 million to 2.5 million clones, over 90% found once. The sample consisted of naive CD4+ T cells from PBMCs. Subset defined: CD45RA+ positively selected. This chain links TRBV6-5 with TRBJ1-1; 7 nucleotides match TRBD1. The sequence derives from a man aged 18 to 29 in good health. Some clones in this sample may be carry-over from other donors' samples. The CDR3 nucleotides read TGTGCCAGCGGATACAGGGGAAACACTGAAGCTTTCTTT. Protein sequence: CASGYRGNTEAFF.